This T cell receptor (beta chain) was found in a study of blood T cell repertoires in COVID-19. Study information: The United States, Italy and Spain were the sources of the acute and convalescent COVID-19 samples. The analysed material was cDNA or gDNA that came from T cells, B-cell-depleted T cells, or PBMCs.

Original processing methods: Counts of nucleated cells, estimated from reference gene primer amplification, were obtained. TCRdb's table, derived via immunoSEQ multiplex PCR, lists solely in-frame clones and lacks some. The V and J calls and clone size were taken over from that table, and D and trimming were inferred from the DNA. This table has under 200,000 clones, more than 60% appearing once. The CDR3 covers 16 residues. V dropped 4 bases and J dropped 4; count of bases not matched to a gene: 9. Germline CDR1 reads MNHEY; CDR2 reads SVGAGI. The source is a man between 70 and 80 years old with acute or convalescent COVID-19. The chain joins TRBV6-5 to TRBJ2-1, with 8 nucleotides matching TRBD1. Sequenced sample: peripheral blood. The CDR3 region is CASSSQGTGIYNEQFF. In nucleotides, the CDR3 is TGTGCCAGCAGTTCCCAAGGGACAGGAATATACAATGAGCAGTTCTTC.